The TCR beta chain described here comes from a study of cytomegalovirus exposure and HLA in healthy donors. General observations from the study: Among TCR beta chains, those listed as cytomegalovirus-associated numbered approximately 150.

Regarding this clone: Its antigen remains unidentified.

Measured with immunoSEQ multiplex PCR; TCRdb has only the in-frame clones, and not every one. The sample contains about 130,000 clones, around nine tenths of which appear only once. Germline assignment: CDR1 MNHEY and CDR2 SVGAGI. V shed 6 bases and J shed 3 bases, with 9 bases lying between them. This CDR3 has 12 amino acids. The source material was PBMCs. The TCR sequence derives from a man between 25 and 39 years old in good health and CMV-seronegative. The chain joins TRBV6-5 to TRBJ2-7, with D tentatively TRBD2 (5 bases). The CDR3 loop is CASSSGDYEQYF. The CDR3 bases are TGTGCCAGCAGCAGCGGAGACTACGAGCAGTACTTC.